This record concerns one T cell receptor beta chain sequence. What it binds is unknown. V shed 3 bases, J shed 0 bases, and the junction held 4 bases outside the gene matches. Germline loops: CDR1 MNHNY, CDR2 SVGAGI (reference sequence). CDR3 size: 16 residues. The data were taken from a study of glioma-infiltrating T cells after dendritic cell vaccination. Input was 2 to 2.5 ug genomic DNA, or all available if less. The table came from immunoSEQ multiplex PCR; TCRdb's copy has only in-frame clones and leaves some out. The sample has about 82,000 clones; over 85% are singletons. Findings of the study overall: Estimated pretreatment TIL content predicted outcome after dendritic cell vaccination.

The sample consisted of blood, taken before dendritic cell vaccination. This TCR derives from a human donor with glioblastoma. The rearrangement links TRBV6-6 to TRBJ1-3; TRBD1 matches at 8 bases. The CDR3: CASSYPGQASGNTIYF. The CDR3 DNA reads TGTGCCAGCAGTTATCCGGGACAGGCCTCTGGAAACACCATATATTTT.